The rows below give T cell receptor beta chains drawn from one sample of a study of cytomegalovirus exposure and HLA in healthy donors. Clones were read by immunoSEQ multiplex PCR, and TCRdb kept only the in-frame ones, dropping some. The sample lists about 130,000 clones, about a sixth occurring once. The sequenced sample was PBMCs. These TCRs come from a female donor in good health and CMV-seropositive. The CDR3 runs from the conserved cysteine through the conserved F or W.

CDR3 length	V gene	J gene	CDR3 protein
14	TRBV10-3	NA	CAIRPQRGTYEQYF
16	TRBV6-5	TRBJ2-2	CASSYLSRGYTGELFF
12	TRBV30	TRBJ2-7	CAGGREPYEQYF
14	TRBV7-8	TRBJ1-4	CASSPTGSNEKLFF
11	TRBV6-6	TRBJ1-1	CASSYSVEAFF
14	TRBV6-6	TRBJ1-5	CASSYSTGSQPQHF
14	TRBV5-1	TRBJ2-3	CASSKDRDADTQYF
15	TRBV5-1	TRBJ2-7	CASSLAGFNSYEQYF
13	TRBV28	TRBJ2-7	CASRDREGYEQYF
15	TRBV7-8	TRBJ1-5	CASSLREGYNQPQHF
13	TRBV10-3	TRBJ1-6	CAISESRESPLHF
15	TRBV28	TRBJ1-5	CASSLMPSVNQPQHF
16	TRBV6-5	TRBJ2-5	CASSFADGHSRETQYF
15	TRBV5-6	TRBJ1-4	CASSTPTLGGEKLFF
17	TRBV4-2	TRBJ2-7	CASSQAPALASSYEQYF
16	TRBV5-1	TRBJ2-5	CASSLSVLAGGETQYF
19	TRBV28	TRBJ2-2	CASTALVLGAPSGAGELFF
16	TRBV11-3	TRBJ2-7	CASSLDSTSGHYEQYF
15	TRBV9	TRBJ2-1	CASSVGPSSYNEQFF
14	TRBV5-1	TRBJ2-5	CASSGNSGEETQYF
15	TRBV2	TRBJ1-2	CASSEGQTRTYGYTF
12	TRBV2	TRBJ2-3	CASSPGLDTQYF
13	TRBV27	TRBJ1-6	CASSSGYNSPLHF
16	TRBV5-1	TRBJ1-1	CASSLGDNQRDTEAFF
16	TRBV13	TRBJ2-7	CASSRGLAGTSYEQYF
15	TRBV28	TRBJ2-7	CASSLSGTSARGQYF
19	TRBV27	TRBJ2-7	CASRKKIQREGPFFYEQYF
14	TRBV5-8	TRBJ1-1	CASSSGQPNTEAFF
14	TRBV30	TRBJ2-7	CAWAVAGITYEQYF
15	TRBV7-9	TRBJ1-2	CASSLTGTDDYGYTF
17	TRBV4-3	TRBJ2-7	CASSQGLPGQGFYEQYF
16	TRBV7-9	TRBJ2-5	CASSFHLGQGYETQYF
11	TRBV30	TRBJ1-1	CAHRGNTEAFF
13	TRBV30	TRBJ2-1	CAGRSGSYNEQFF
17	TRBV25-1	TRBJ1-4	CASSESEPLAINEKLFF
15	TRBV5-1	TRBJ2-3	CASSLVGGRPDTQYF
18	TRBV4-1	TRBJ2-7	CASSLGTSGFKGGCEQYF
15	TRBV5-6	TRBJ1-4	CASSASRNWDEKLFF
17	TRBV7-8	TRBJ2-1	CASSTTTAQGAGNEQFF
13	TRBV30	TRBJ1-1	CAWRAPRITEAFF
14	TRBV10-3	TRBJ2-3	CAISWTSGGDTQYF
14	TRBV6-5	TRBJ1-2	CASSYNGVHYGYTF
15	TRBV25-1	TRBJ2-5	CASSEFRGLGETQYF
13	TRBV7-9	TRBJ2-3	CASSVGPTDTQYF
13	TRBV5-1	TRBJ2-1	CASSFRGGNEQFF
14	TRBV2	TRBJ2-7	CASSTGQGAYEQYF
15	TRBV4-3	TRBJ2-3	CASSQEGTSTDTQYF
15	TRBV10-3	TRBJ1-4	CAISERTGVDEKLFF
15	TRBV10-2	TRBJ1-4	CASRANPNFNEKLFF
18	TRBV21-1	TRBJ2-2	CASSKGPGTGTRGGELFF